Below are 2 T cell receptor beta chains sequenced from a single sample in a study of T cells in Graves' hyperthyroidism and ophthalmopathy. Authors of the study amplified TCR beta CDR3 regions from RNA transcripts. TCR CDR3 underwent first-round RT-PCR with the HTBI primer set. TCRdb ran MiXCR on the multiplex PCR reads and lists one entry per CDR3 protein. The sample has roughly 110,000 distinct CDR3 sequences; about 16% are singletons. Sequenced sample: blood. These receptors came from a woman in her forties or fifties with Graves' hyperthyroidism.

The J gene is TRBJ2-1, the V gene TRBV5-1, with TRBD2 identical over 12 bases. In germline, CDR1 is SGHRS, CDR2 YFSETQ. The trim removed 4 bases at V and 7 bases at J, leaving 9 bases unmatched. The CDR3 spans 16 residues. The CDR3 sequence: CASSLPLGLAGNEQFF. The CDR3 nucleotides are TGCGCCAGCAGCCTCCCACTTGGACTAGCGGGAAATGAGCAGTTCTTC.

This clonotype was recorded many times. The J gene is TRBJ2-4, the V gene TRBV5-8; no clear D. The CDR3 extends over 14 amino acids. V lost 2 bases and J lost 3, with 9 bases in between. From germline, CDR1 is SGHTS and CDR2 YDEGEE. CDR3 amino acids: CASSLGVNKNIQYF. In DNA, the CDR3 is TGTGCCAGCAGCTTAGGCGTGAACAAAAACATTCAGTACTTC.